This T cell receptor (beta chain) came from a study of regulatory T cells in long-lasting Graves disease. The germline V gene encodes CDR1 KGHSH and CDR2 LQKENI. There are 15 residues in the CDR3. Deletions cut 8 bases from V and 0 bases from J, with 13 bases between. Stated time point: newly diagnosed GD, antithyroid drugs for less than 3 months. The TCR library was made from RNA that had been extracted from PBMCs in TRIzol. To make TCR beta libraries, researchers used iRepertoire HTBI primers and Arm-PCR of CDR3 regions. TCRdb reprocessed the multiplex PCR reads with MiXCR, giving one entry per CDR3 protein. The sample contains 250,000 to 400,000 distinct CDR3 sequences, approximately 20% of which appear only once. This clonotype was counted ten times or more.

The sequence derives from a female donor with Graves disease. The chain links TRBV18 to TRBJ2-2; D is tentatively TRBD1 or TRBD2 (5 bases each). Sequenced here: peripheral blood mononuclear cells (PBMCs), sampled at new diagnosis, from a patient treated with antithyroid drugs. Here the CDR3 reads CASLPRGANTGELFF. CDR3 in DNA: TGTGCCAGCCTCCCGAGGGGAGCGAACACCGGGGAGCTGTTTTTT.